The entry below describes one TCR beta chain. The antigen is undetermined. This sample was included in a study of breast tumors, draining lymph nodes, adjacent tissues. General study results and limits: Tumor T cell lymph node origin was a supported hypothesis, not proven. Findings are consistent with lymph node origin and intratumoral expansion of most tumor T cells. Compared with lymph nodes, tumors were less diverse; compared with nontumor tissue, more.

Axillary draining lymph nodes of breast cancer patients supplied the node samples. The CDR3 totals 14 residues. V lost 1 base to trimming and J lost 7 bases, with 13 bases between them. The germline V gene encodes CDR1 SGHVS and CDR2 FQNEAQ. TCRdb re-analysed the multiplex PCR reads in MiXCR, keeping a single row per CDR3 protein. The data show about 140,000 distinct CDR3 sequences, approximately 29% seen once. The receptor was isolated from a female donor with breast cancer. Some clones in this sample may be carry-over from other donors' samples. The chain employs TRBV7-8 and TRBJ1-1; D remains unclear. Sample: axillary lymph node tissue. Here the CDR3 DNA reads TGTGCCAGCAGCTTAGAGCTGGTATCGGGTGAAGCTTTCTTT. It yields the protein CASSLELVSGEAFF.